This T cell receptor beta chain derives from a study of long-term antiretroviral therapy in people with HIV. Researchers ran immunoSEQ v3.0 at survey level. Method: immunoSEQ multiplex PCR; TCRdb's copy keeps in-frame clones and lacks some. The table includes some 28,000 clones, 95% detected once. The V end was cut by 3 bases, the J end by 5 bases, with 6 bases between. This CDR3 contains 12 residues. The germline V gene has CDR1 MDHEN and CDR2 SYDVKM. Study-wide points: Unavailable data included ART adherence, viral resistance and therapy changes (switches in treatment). ART-treated samples gained diversity yet remained below transplant donor controls. Clones expanded before ART dominated the repertoire at all time points.

With respect to this clone: Its antigen is currently unknown.

The TCR comes from a man aged 50-59 years with HIV. This chain connects TRBV28 to TRBJ2-3; D remains ambiguous. Sequencing was performed on unsorted PBMCs, taken 5.3 years after starting antiretroviral therapy. The CDR3 reads CASSLDQDTQYF. CDR3 nucleotide sequence: TGTGCCAGCAGTTTGGACCAAGATACGCAGTATTTT.